What follows describes a single T cell receptor (beta chain). Trimming shortened V by 0 bases and J by 0 bases, and 14 bases separated the two germline ends. The CDR3 is made up of 18 amino acids. CDR1 and CDR2 (germline): LGHNA, YSLEER. This specimen belongs to a study of blood T cell repertoires in COVID-19. Across the whole study: The samples span acute and convalescent COVID-19 from the United States, Italy and Spain. T cells, B-cell-depleted T cells, or PBMCs provided the cDNA or gDNA that served as material.

Original processing notes: Reference gene primer amplification in the assay estimated nucleated cell counts. Repertoires were generated with immunoSEQ multiplex PCR, while TCRdb's copy carries only in-frame clones and drops some. V, J and clone size are those of that table, while D and trimming were read from the DNA. The top ten clones hold less than 2% of a sample with hundreds of thousands of clones, about 90% of them seen once. The gene calls are TRBV4-3 and TRBJ1-4, with TRBD1 as a possible D gene (6 bases). The TCR comes from a woman under 40 with COVID-19, enrolled during active disease. The specimen sequenced was peripheral blood. The CDR3 sequence: CASSQDYRVGATNEKLFF. CDR3 DNA sequence: TGCGCCAGCAGCCAAGATTACAGGGTCGGCGCAACTAATGAAAAACTGTTTTTT.